The rows below give T cell receptor beta chains drawn from one sample of a study of vaccination and CD4 T cells after COVID-19. TCRdb passed the PCR reads through MiXCR, listing each CDR3 protein once. The data contain 9,500 to 14,000 distinct CDR3 sequences, less than 35% of them singletons. No cognate antigen is known for these TCRs. Material for sequencing was cultured CD4+ T cells from blood. Source of these receptors: a human donor with COVID-19. Each CDR3 is given with its conserved first and last residue. A D gene is named only where the DNA matches it firmly. A row's size may be missing; if present it is once, few, many or a size class.

D gene,J gene,V gene,clone size,CDR3 DNA,CDR3 protein
-,TRBJ2-1,TRBV15,few,TGTGCCACCAGCAGAGATACACCCGCCTCCTACAATGAGCAGTTCTTC,CATSRDTPASYNEQFF
TRBD2,TRBJ2-3,TRBV6-5,few,TGTGCCAGCAGTTACTCTGGGACCGCTAGACTAGCGGGGTCTCTGGATACGCAGTATTTT,CASSYSGTARLAGSLDTQYF
TRBD1,TRBJ1-5,TRBV20-1,-,TGCAGTGCTAGGGAGACAGGGTTCATCCAGCCCCAGCATTTT,CSARETGFIQPQHF
-,TRBJ2-1,TRBV7-3,-,TGTGCCAGCAGCTTAAGAACACGGACGGACTCCTACAATGAGCAGTTCTTC,CASSLRTRTDSYNEQFF
-,TRBJ1-2,TRBV7-9,few,TGTGCCAGCAGCTTAGCTGGCAACCAGAGGACCTATGGCTACACCTTC,CASSLAGNQRTYGYTF
-,TRBJ2-5,TRBV10-3,-,TGTGCCATCAGTGTCCGGGACGGACGAGAAGAGACCCAGTACTTC,CAISVRDGREETQYF
-,TRBJ1-2,TRBV28,-,TGTGCCAGCAGTTTACAGGACGACTATGGCTACACCTTC,CASSLQDDYGYTF
-,TRBJ1-5,TRBV15,medium-sized,TGTGCCACCAGCAGAAGGGTCAATCAGCCCCAGCATTTT,CATSRRVNQPQHF
-,TRBJ2-2,TRBV7-7,few,TGTGCTAGCAGGACACGCACCGGGGAGCTGTTTTTT,CASRTRTGELFF
-,TRBJ1-1,TRBV7-9,-,TGTGCCAGCAGCCCCACGAGACAGCGACTGAACACTGAAGCTTTCTTT,CASSPTRQRLNTEAFF
-,TRBJ2-7,TRBV20-1,once,TGCAGTGCCAAAAACGTCAGGTCTGTCTACGAGCAGTACTTC,CSAKNVRSVYEQYF
-,TRBJ2-7,TRBV15,-,TGTGCCACCAGCAGAGAAGGGGGAGGCTACGAGCAGTACTTC,CATSREGGGYEQYF
-,TRBJ2-2,TRBV2,few,TGTGCCAGCAGAGGACAGAGGAACACCGGGGAGCTGTTTTTT,CASRGQRNTGELFF
-,TRBJ2-2,TRBV20-1,few,TGCAGTGCAGGGACAAGTGGGGTTTCCGGGGAGCTGTTTTTT,CSAGTSGVSGELFF
-,TRBJ2-1,TRBV7-2,few,TGTGCCAGCAGCTTAGGATTTGAGCAGTTCTTC,CASSLGFEQFF
-,TRBJ1-2,TRBV20-1,-,TGCAGTGCTAGAGATTTAACTTCCAACTATGGCTACACCTTC,CSARDLTSNYGYTF
TRBD1,TRBJ2-5,TRBV12-3/TRBV12-4,-,TGTGCCAGCAGCCCTGGGGACAGGGGAAACCAAGAGACCCAGTACTTC,CASSPGDRGNQETQYF
TRBD1,TRBJ2-7,TRBV20-1,few,TGCAGTGCAAGGACAGGCCCCTACGAGCAGTACTTC,CSARTGPYEQYF
-,TRBJ1-2,TRBV20-1,few,TGCAGTGCCGGGGGAATCTATGGCTACACCTTC,CSAGGIYGYTF
-,TRBJ2-7,TRBV3-1,-,TGTGCCAGCAGCCCAGACATTGGGGGGTACGAGCAGTACTTC,CASSPDIGGYEQYF
TRBD1,TRBJ1-1,TRBV2,-,TGTGCCATACCGGGACAGCTGAACACTGAAGCTTTCTTT,CAIPGQLNTEAFF
TRBD2,TRBJ2-7,TRBV11-2,-,TGTGCCAGCAGCAGGGGACTAGCGGTTATCGAGCAGTACTTC,CASSRGLAVIEQYF
TRBD2,TRBJ2-3,TRBV24-1,few,TGTGCCACCAAAGTTGGCGGGGGGGATAGCACAGATACGCAGTATTTT,CATKVGGGDSTDTQYF
TRBD1,TRBJ1-2,TRBV28,few,TGTGCCAGCGTACAGGGGGGTCGTGTGAGCGGCTACACCTTC,CASVQGGRVSGYTF
-,TRBJ2-7,TRBV20-1,-,TGCAGTGCTCCAAGCAGGCACGAGCAGTACTTC,CSAPSRHEQYF
-,TRBJ1-2,TRBV4-1,medium-sized,TGCGCCAGCAGCGGGAACTATATTGGCTACACCTTC,CASSGNYIGYTF
-,TRBJ1-4,TRBV6-5,few,TGTGCCAGCAGTTCCCGGGGGCTAACAGATGAAAAACTGTTTTTT,CASSSRGLTDEKLFF